The present T cell receptor beta chain was sequenced within a study of blood T cell repertoires in COVID-19. Study context: Some COVID-19 samples were acute and others convalescent; all came from the United States, Italy and Spain. T cells, B-cell-depleted T cells, or PBMCs provided the cDNA or gDNA that served as material.

Germline V gene data show CDR1 as SGHRS and CDR2 as YFSETQ. This CDR3 region has 12 residues. Trimming removed 4 bases from V and 1 base from J, with 5 bases in between. In the original processing: By means of reference gene primer amplification, nucleated cell counts were estimated. Measured with immunoSEQ multiplex PCR; TCRdb has only the in-frame clones, and not every one. V and J calls and clone size are given by that table; D and trimming were obtained from the DNA. Of some 240,000 clones listed, 80% to 90% are singletons. Input material: peripheral blood. The clonotype originates from a man aged 45-60 years with active or convalescent COVID-19. The chain uses TRBV5-1 and TRBJ1-1; no firm D call. The CDR3 DNA reads TGCGCCAGCAGCCCCTCGAACACTGAAGCTTTCTTT. As protein: CASSPSNTEAFF.